The 13 T cell receptor beta chains given below trace back to one sample, sequenced in a study of blood T cell repertoires in COVID-19. Profiled with immunoSEQ multiplex PCR; TCRdb holds only in-frame clones, not every one. This sample carries roughly 90,000 clones, under 85% of them seen once, and the ten largest clones take roughly 2.1%. Material: peripheral blood. These receptors were collected from a woman between 65 and 79 years old with acute or convalescent COVID-19.

The rearrangement joins TRBV5-1 to TRBJ2-3; 11 positions match TRBD2. The CDR3 runs to 17 residues. Trimming cost V 3 bases and J 0 bases; bases outside gene matches: 6. Germline loops: CDR1 SGHRS, CDR2 YFSETQ. CDR3 residues: CASSWTTSGDSTDTQYF. The CDR3 nucleotides read TGCGCCAGCAGCTGGACGACTAGCGGGGACAGCACAGATACGCAGTATTTT.

The sample holds a few counts of this clone. The V call is TRBV13, the J call TRBJ1-1; D is perhaps TRBD1 (5 bases). Trimming took off 5 bases at V and 4 bases at J, with 11 bases between the two ends. The CDR3 is 13 amino acids. Per the germline V gene, CDR1 is PRHDT and CDR2 is FYEKMQ (reference sequence). The CDR3 DNA reads as TGTGCCAGCAGCCCGGGGAGGGGCACTGAAGCTTTCTTT. This encodes CASSPGRGTEAFF.

The rearrangement links TRBV2 to TRBJ2-2; 8 bases are a match to TRBD2. Germline trimming cut 0 bases from V and 8 bases from J; bases unmatched to any gene: 8. The CDR3 is made up of 16 amino acids. Germline V gene lookup returns CDR1 SNHLY and CDR2 FYNNEI. The CDR3 here is CASSEAGGAFGGELFF. CDR3 coding DNA: TGTGCCAGCAGTGAAGCCGGGGGGGCCTTCGGAGGGGAGCTGTTTTTT.

This chain uses TRBV2 with TRBJ1-4; 10 positions agree with TRBD1. Germline V CDR1 and CDR2: SNHLY, FYNNEI. CDR3 length: 17 amino acids. The junction had 9 bases not matched to a gene; V was cut back by 4 bases and J by 4 bases. CDR3 nucleotide sequence: TGTGCCAGCAGTGGGACAAGGGACAGGGGCCATAATGAAAAACTGTTTTTT. This codes for CASSGTRDRGHNEKLFF. Looking up the rest from reference TRBV2 and TRBJ1-4 gives the full variable domain: EPEVTQTPSHQVTQMGQEVILRCVPISNHLYFYWYRQILGQKVEFLVSFYNNEISEKSEIFDDQFSVERPDGSNFTLKIRSTKLEDSAMYFCASSGTRDRGHNEKLFFGSGTQLSVL.

The gene calls are TRBV19 and TRBJ2-1; perhaps TRBD2 as D (6 bases). V was shortened by 10 bases and J by 2 bases, with 9 bases between the two germline ends. This CDR3 comprises 12 residues. CDR1 is LNHDA and CDR2 is SQIVND in the germline V gene (reference sequence). CDR3 sequence (DNA): TGTGCCACTACTAGCCCCTACAATGAGCAGTTCTTC. Encoded protein: CATTSPYNEQFF.

The chain joins TRBV7-3 to TRBJ1-2; tentative D call: TRBD1 (6 bases). CDR3 length equals 13 residues. Germline-derived CDR1 and CDR2 are SGHTA and FQGTGA. The V and J ends lost 2 bases and 7 bases respectively, with 11 bases between them. The CDR3 region has the DNA TGTGCCAGCAGCTTACAACAGGGTAGTGGCTACACCTTC. Residues: CASSLQQGSGYTF.

The V call is TRBV19, the J call TRBJ2-1, with D possibly matching TRBD1 (6 bases). This CDR3 is 13 amino acids long. Trimming removed 7 bases from V and 6 bases from J, with 13 bases in between. Germline-derived CDR1 and CDR2 are LNHDA and SQIVND (reference sequence). The CDR3 loop is CASTWGPANEQFF. The DNA of the CDR3 is TGTGCCAGTACCTGGGGGCCGGCCAATGAGCAGTTCTTC.

V and J are TRBV6-1 and TRBJ1-1, with TRBD1 matching 8 bases. The germline CDR1 and CDR2 sequences are MNHNS and SASEGT. This CDR3 spans 15 amino acids. The V gene end was trimmed by 2 bases and the J gene end by 0 bases; junction bases not matched to a gene: 2. The CDR3: CASSERTGLNTEAFF. DNA for the CDR3: TGTGCCAGCAGTGAACGGACAGGGCTGAACACTGAAGCTTTCTTT.

This clone appeared a single time. The J gene is TRBJ1-1, the V gene TRBV30, with 8 bases lining up with TRBD1. The germline gives CDR1 GTSNPN, CDR2 SVGIG (reference sequence). The CDR3 loop spans 15 amino acids. With V trimmed by 2 bases and J by 5 bases, 10 bases remained unmatched. For the CDR3, the DNA is TGTGCCTGGAGTTCCCGAGGACAGGGCGTTACTGAAGCTTTCTTT. Translated: CAWSSRGQGVTEAFF.

The rearrangement links TRBV4-1 to TRBJ1-2; a possible D gene is TRBD1 (6 bases). The CDR3 contains 12 residues. V lost 3 bases and J 8 bases, leaving 10 bases between the germline ends. Germline V gives CDR1 MGHRA, CDR2 YSYEKL. Here the CDR3 DNA reads TGCGCCAGCAGCCACTACAGGGACGGCTACACCTTC. Protein sequence: CASSHYRDGYTF.

For the CDR3, the DNA is TGTGCCAGCTCACCAAGGAACGGGGGGACCCAAGAGACCCAGTACTTC. Protein product: CASSPRNGGTQETQYF. The chain uses TRBV18 and TRBJ2-5; 7 positions agree with TRBD2. Germline values: CDR1 KGHSH, CDR2 LQKENI. Trimming at V came to 2 bases and at J to 1 base, leaving 7 bases not matched to a gene. The CDR3 spans 16 residues. Filled out from reference TRBV18 and TRBJ2-5, the complete variable domain reads NAGVMQNPRHLVRRRGQEARLRCSPMKGHSHVYWYRQLPEEGLKFMVYLQKENIIDESGMPKERFSAEFPKEGPSILRIQQVVRGDSAAYFCASSPRNGGTQETQYFGPGTRLLVL.

The V and J genes are TRBV12-3 or TRBV12-4 and TRBJ1-2; the D gene is possibly TRBD1 (6 bases). Trimming removed 5 bases from V and 10 bases from J, with 17 bases in between. The CDR3 contains 13 residues. Here the CDR3 reads CASSPQGRSSYTF. CDR3 coding DNA: TGTGCCAGCAGTCCTCAGGGGCGAAGTTCCTACACCTTC.

This clone was seen a single time. V usage is TRBV12-5 and J usage is TRBJ2-3; 9 bases fit TRBD1. Germline lookup yields CDR1 LGHNT and CDR2 FRNRAP. The CDR3 spans 14 residues. V lost 3 bases and J lost 9; bases outside the gene matches: 7. The CDR3 DNA reads TGTGCTAGTGGTTTAGGACAGGGGCGAGGCACGCAGTATTTT. It is translated as CASGLGQGRGTQYF.